The subject of this entry is one TCR beta chain. What it binds is unknown. Other DNA sequences in the same sample also yield this CDR3. The data stem from a study of beta chain features in type 1 diabetes. Study results and caveats: Type 1 diabetes patients had moderately but significantly shorter TCRB CDR3s in all four CD4+ subsets. Type 1 diabetes patients had VDJ junctions that carried fewer insertions and more deletions.

Expressed TCRB transcripts were sequenced because the entire RNA isolate underwent reverse transcription. There were about 3.6 million reads on average in the naive, central memory and regulatory T cell samples. The method was immunoSEQ multiplex PCR; TCRdb's version includes in-frame clones alone and lacks a portion of them. This table holds about 300,000 clones, 13% found once. Stem cell-like memory, regulatory, central memory and naive CD4+ cells were sorted via CD45RO/CCR7/CD25/CD127/CD95/CD27. In all sorted populations, purity surpassed 98%. Germline-derived CDR1 and CDR2 are MDHEN and SYDVKM. With V trimmed by 5 bases and J by 6 bases, 6 bases remained unmatched. This CDR3 has 15 amino acids.

The V and J genes are TRBV28 and TRBJ2-1; TRBD2 agrees at 11 bases. This TCR derives from a woman aged 18-35 years with type 1 diabetes. The sample taken for sequencing was naive CD4+ T cells from blood. The CDR3 sequence is CASSPGTSGSNEQFF. In nucleotides, the CDR3 is TGTGCCAGCAGTCCAGGGACTAGCGGCAGCAATGAGCAGTTCTTC.